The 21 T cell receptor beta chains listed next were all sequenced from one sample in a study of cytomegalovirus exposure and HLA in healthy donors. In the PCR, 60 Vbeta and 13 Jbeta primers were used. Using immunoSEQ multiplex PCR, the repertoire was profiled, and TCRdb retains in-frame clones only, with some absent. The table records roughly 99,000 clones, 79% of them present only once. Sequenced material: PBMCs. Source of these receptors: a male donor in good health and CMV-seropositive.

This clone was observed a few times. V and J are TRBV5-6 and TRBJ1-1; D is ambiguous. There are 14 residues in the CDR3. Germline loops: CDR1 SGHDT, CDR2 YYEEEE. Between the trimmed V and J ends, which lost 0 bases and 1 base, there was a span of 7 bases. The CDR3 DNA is TGTGCCAGCAGCTTGGTGGCGGGGAACACTGAAGCTTTCTTT. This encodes CASSLVAGNTEAFF.

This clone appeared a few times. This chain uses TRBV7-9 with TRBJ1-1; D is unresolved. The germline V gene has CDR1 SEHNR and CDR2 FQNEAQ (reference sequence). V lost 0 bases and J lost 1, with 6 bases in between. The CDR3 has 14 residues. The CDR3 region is CASSLATGNTEAFF. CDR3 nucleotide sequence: TGTGCCAGCAGCTTAGCAACGGGGAACACTGAAGCTTTCTTT.

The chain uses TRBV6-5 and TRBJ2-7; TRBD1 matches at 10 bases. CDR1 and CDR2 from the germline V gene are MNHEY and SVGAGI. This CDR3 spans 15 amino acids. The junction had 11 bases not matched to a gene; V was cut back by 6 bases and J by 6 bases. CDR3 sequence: CASRRRGQGIGEQYF. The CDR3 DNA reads TGTGCCAGCAGGAGACGGGGACAGGGGATCGGCGAGCAGTACTTC.

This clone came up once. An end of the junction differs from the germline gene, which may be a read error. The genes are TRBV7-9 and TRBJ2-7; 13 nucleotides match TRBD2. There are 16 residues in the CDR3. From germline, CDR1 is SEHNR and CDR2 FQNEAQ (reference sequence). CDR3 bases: TGTTCCAGCAGCCCAGGACTAGCGGGGGACTCCTACGAGCAGTACTTC. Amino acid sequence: CSSSPGLAGDSYEQYF.

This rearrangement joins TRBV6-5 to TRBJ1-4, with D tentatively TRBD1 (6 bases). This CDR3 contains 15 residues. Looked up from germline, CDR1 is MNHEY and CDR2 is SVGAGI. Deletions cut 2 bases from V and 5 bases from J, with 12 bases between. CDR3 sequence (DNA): TGTGCCAGCAGTTACAACAGGGATCGGAATGAAAAACTGTTTTTT. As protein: CASSYNRDRNEKLFF.

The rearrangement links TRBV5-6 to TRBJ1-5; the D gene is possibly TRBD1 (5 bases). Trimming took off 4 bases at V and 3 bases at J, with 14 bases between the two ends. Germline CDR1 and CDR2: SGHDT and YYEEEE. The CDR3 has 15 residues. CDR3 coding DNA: TGTGCCAGCAGCGCCAGTGACAGATTCAATCAGCCCCAGCATTTT. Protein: CASSASDRFNQPQHF.

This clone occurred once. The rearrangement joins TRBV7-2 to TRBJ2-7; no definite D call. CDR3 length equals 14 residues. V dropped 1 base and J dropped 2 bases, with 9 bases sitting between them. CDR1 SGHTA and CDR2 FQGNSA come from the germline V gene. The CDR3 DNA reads TGTGCCAGCAGCTTAGGTGCCAGAACCTACGAGCAGTACTTC. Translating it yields CASSLGARTYEQYF.

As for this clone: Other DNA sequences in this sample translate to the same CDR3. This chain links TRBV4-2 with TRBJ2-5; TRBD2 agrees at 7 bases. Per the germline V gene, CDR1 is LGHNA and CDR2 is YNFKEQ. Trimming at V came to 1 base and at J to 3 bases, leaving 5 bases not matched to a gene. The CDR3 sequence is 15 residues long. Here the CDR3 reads CASSQGRAGEETQYF. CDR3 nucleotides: TGTGCCAGCAGCCAAGGGCGGGCGGGGGAAGAGACCCAGTACTTC.

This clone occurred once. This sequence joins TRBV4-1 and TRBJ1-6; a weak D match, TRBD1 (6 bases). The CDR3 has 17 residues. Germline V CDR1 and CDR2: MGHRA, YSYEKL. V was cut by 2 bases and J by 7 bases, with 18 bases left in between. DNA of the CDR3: TGCGCCAGCAGCCAACACCCAACGGACAGCCAGAATTCACCCCTCCACTTT. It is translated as CASSQHPTDSQNSPLHF.

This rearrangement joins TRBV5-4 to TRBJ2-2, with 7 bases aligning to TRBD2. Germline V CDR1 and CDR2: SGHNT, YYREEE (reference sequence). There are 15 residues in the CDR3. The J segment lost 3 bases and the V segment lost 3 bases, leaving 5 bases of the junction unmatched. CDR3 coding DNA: TGTGCCAGCAGCTCCCTGGCGGGGGACACCGGGGAGCTGTTTTTT. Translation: CASSSLAGDTGELFF.

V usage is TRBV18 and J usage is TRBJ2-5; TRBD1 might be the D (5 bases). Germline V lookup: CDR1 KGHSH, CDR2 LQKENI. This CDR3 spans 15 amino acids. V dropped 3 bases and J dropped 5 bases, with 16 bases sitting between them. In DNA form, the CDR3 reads TGTGCCAGCTCACCCCCAACAGGTTCCGGGGAGACCCAGTACTTC. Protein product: CASSPPTGSGETQYF.

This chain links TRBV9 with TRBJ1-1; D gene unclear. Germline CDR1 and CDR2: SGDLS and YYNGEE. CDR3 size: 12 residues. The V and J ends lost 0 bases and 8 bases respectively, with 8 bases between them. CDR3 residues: CASSVGGREAFF. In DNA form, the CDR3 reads TGTGCCAGCAGCGTAGGAGGAAGGGAAGCTTTCTTT.

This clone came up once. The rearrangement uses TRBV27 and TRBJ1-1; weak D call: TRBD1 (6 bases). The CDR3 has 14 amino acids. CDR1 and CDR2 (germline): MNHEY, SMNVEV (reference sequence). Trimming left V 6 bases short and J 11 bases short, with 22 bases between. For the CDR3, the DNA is TGTGCCAGCAGGGACACAGGGTGGAGTATCAGTGCTTTCTTT. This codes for CASRDTGWSISAFF.

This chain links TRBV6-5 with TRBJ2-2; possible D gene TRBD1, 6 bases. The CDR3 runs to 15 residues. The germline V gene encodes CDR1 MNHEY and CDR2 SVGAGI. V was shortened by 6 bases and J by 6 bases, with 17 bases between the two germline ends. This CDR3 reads CASSSHWGQAGELFF. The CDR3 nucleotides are TGTGCCAGCAGCTCACACTGGGGGCAGGCCGGGGAGCTGTTTTTT.

The CDR3 spells CASSLQGSLANVLTF. The CDR3 coding sequence is TGTGCCAGCAGCTTGCAGGGGAGTCTGGCCAACGTCCTGACTTTC. The chain combines TRBV5-4 with TRBJ2-6, with D possibly being TRBD1 (6 bases). This CDR3 has 15 amino acids. Germline loops: CDR1 SGHNT, CDR2 YYREEE (reference sequence). V was cut by 1 base and J by 6 bases, with 11 bases left in between. The whole variable domain, remainder taken from reference TRBV5-4 and TRBJ2-6, is ETGVTQSPTHLIKTRGQQVTLRCSSQSGHNTVSWYQQALGQGPQFIFQYYREEENGRGNFPPRFSGLQFPNYSSELNVNALELDDSALYLCASSLQGSLANVLTFGAGSRLTVL.

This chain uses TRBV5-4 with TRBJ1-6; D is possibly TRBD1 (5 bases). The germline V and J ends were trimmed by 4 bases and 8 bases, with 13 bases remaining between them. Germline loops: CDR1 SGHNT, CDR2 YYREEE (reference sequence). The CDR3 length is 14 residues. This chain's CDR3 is CASSGTGDYSPLHF. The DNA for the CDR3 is TGTGCCAGCAGCGGCACAGGAGACTATTCACCCCTCCACTTT.

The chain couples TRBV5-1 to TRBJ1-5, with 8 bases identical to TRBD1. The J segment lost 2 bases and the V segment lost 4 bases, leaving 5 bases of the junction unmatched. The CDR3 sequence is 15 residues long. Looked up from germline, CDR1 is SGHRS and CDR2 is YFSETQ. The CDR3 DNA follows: TGCGCCAGCAGCACGACAGGGGAGCGCAATCAGCCCCAGCATTTT. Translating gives CASSTTGERNQPQHF.

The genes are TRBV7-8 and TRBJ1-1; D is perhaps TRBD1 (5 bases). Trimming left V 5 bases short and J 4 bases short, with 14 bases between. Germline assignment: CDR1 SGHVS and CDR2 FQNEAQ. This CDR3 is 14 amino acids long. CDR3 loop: CASSDSRGGTEAFF. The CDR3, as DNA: TGTGCCAGCAGCGATTCAAGGGGTGGCACTGAAGCTTTCTTT.

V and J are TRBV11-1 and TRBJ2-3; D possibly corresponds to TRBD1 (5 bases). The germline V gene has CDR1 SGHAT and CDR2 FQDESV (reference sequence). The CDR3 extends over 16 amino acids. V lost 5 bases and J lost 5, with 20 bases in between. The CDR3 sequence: CASSKTVTVGKDTQYF. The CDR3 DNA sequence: TGTGCCAGCAGCAAAACGGTGACAGTAGGTAAAGATACGCAGTATTTT.

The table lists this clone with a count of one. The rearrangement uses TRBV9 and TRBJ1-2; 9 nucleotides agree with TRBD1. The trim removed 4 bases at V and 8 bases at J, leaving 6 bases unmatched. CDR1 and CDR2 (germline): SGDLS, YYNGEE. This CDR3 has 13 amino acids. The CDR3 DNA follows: TGTGCCAGCAGCCTGGGACAGGGTGGGGGCTACACCTTC. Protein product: CASSLGQGGGYTF.

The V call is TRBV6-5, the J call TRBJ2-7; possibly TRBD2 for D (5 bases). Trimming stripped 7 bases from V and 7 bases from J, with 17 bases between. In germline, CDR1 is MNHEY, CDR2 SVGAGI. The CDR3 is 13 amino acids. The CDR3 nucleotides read TGTGCCAGCAAGAGGACCGCTGGAGGAGAGCAGTACTTC. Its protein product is CASKRTAGGEQYF.